This T cell receptor beta chain was observed in a study of T cell repertoires in cytomegalovirus infection. MiXCR, applied by TCRdb to the reads, yields one record per CDR3 protein. Of just under 550,000 distinct CDR3 sequences listed, 26% are singletons. A remark on this clonotype: Its antigen is not identified.

Findings and caveats of the study: HLA-C-restricted TCR beta clonotypes specific for CMV led the ex vivo response. Based on cumulative public TCR beta family frequency, carriers of CMV plus the relevant HLA were identified.

The germline gives CDR1 KGHDR, CDR2 SFDVKD. Trimming shortened V by 6 bases and J by 0 bases, and 8 bases separated the two germline ends. This CDR3 spans 14 amino acids. Sample: PBMCs. The genes are TRBV24-1 and TRBJ2-1; D ambiguous. The clonotype was recovered from a human donor in good health (CMV status not recorded). Some clones in this sample may be carry-over from other donors' samples. CDR3 region: CATSLASSYNEQFF. The CDR3 DNA follows: TGTGCCACCAGTCTCGCAAGCTCCTACAATGAGCAGTTCTTC.